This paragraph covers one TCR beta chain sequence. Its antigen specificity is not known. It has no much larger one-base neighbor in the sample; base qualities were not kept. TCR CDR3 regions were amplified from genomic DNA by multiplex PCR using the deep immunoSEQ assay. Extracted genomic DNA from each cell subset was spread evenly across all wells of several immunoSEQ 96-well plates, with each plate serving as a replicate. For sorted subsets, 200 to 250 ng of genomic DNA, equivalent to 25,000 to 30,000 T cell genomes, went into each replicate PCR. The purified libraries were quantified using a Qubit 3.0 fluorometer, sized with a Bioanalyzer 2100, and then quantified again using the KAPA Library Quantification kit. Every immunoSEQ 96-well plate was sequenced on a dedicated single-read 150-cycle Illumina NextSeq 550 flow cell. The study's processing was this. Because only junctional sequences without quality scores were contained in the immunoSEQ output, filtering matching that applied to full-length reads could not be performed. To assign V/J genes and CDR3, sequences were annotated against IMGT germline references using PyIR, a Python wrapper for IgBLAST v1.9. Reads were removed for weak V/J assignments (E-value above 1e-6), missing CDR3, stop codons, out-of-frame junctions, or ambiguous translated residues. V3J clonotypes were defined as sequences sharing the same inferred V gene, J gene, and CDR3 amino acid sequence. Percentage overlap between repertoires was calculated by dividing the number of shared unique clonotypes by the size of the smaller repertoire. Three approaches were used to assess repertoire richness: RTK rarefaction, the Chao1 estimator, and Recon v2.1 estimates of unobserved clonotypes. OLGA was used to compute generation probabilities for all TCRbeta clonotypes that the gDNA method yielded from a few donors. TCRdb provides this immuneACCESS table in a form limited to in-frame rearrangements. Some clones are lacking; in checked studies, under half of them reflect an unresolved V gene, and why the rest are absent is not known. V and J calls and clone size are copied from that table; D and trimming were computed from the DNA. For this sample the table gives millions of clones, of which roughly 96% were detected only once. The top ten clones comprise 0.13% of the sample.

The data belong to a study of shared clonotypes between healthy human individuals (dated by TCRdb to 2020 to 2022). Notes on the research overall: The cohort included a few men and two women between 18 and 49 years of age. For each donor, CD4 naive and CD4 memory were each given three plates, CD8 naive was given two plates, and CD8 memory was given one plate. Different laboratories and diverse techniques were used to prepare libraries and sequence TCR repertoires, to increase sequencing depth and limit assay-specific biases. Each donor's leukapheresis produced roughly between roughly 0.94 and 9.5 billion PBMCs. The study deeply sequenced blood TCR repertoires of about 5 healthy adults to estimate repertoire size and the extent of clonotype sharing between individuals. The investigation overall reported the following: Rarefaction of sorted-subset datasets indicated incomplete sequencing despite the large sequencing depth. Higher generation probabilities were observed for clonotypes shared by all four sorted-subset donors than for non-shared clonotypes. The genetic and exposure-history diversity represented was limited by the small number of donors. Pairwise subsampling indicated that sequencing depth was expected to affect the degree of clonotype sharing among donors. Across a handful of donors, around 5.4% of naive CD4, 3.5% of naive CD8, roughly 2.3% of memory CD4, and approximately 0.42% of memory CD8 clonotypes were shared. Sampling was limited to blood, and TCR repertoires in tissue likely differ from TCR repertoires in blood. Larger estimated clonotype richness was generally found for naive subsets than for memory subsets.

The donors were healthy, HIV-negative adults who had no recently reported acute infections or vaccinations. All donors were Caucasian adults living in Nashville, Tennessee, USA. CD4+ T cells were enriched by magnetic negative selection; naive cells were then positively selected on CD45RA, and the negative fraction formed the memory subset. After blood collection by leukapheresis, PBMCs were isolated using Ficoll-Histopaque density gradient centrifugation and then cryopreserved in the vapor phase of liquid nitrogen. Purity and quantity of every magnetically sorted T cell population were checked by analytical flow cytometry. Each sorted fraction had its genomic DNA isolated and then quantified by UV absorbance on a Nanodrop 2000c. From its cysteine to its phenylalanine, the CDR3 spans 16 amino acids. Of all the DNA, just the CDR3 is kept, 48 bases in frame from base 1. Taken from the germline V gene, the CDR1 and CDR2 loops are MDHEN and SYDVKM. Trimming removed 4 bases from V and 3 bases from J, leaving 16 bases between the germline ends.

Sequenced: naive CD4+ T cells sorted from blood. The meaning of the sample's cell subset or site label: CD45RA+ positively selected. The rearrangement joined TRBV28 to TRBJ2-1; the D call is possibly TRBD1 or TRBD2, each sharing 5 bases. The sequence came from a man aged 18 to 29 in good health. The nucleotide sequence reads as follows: TGTGCCAGCAGTTCTACAGGCGTAGCGTACTACAATGAGCAGTTCTTC. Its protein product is CASSSTGVAYYNEQFF.